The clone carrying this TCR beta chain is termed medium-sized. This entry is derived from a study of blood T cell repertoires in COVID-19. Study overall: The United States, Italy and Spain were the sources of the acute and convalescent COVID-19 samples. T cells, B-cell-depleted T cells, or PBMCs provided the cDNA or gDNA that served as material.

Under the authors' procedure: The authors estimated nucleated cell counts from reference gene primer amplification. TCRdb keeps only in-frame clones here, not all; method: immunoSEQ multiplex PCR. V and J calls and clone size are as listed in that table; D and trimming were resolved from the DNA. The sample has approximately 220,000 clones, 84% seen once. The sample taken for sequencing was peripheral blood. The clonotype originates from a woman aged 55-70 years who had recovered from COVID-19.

CDR3 DNA: TGTGCCAGCAGCGTAGTCGATGCGGACAGCGAAGCTTTCTTT. It yields the protein CASSVVDADSEAFF. This chain uses TRBV9 with TRBJ1-1; D perhaps matches TRBD1 (6 bases). From germline, CDR1 is SGDLS and CDR2 YYNGEE. With 0 bases removed from V and 8 bases from J, the gap between germline ends came to 14 bases. This CDR3 region has 14 residues.